This TCR beta chain stems from a study of blood T cell repertoires in COVID-19 (TCRdb year 2020). Regarding the research as a whole: Collaborator samples came from the United States, Italy and Spain and covered acute and convalescent phases of COVID-19. The prospective study material was composed of cDNA or gDNA derived from T cells, B-cell-depleted T cells, or PBMCs. Subjects who had been exposed to COVID-19, were actively infected with it, or had recovered from it provided the deeply sampled blood TCRbeta repertoires that made up the dataset. A freely available public database, intended as a resource for researchers studying the immune response to SARS-CoV-2, is where the repertoires were released. The samples were drawn from two sources: the first 160 participants of the ongoing ImmuneRACE study, and 1,000 to 1,500 subjects contributed by 6 global collaborators. Nearly every sample came with metadata listing a de-identified subject ID, COVID-19 status, age in years and sex. Where available, HLA class I and class II types were taken from metadata supplied by the sample provider and were not determined by assay-based typing.

General findings and caveats noted by the study authors: The quantity of clinical and demographic metadata differed by source and by participant and was supplied without curation.

The trim is 1 base for V and 4 bases for J, with a gap of 14 bases between the germline ends. The CDR3 runs 15 amino acids, cysteine and phenylalanine included. Solely the CDR3 DNA is kept, with 45 bases framed from the first base. CDR1 and CDR2, looked up from the germline V gene, are SGHTA and FQGNSA. Whole blood was collected in K2EDTA tubes by collaborating institutions according to the institutions' own protocols. For TCRbeta analysis, collaborators shipped samples as frozen whole blood, isolated PBMCs, or DNA extracted from either of those sample types. To note about this clone: This receptor's antigen is unknown. One base away there is no much larger clone; base qualities are not given.

The immunoSEQ Assay, a bias-controlled multiplex PCR, was used to amplify TCRbeta CDR3 regions from genomic DNA. On the study's bioinformatics: The number of nucleated cells in each sample was estimated from the amplification of reference gene primers within the assay. Sequence reads were collapsed and filtered to measure the absolute abundance of every unique TCRbeta CDR3 rearrangement. For each sample, productive Simpson clonality was calculated as the square root of Simpson's diversity index across productive rearrangements. TCRdb provides this immuneACCESS table in a form limited to in-frame rearrangements. Some clones are lacking; in checked studies, under half of them reflect an unresolved V gene, and why the rest are absent is not known. D and trimming come from the DNA, and the V and J calls and clone size come from that table. Across this sample there are some 30,000 clones, with approximately 91% seen only once. The biggest ten clones account for more than 13% of the sample.

In this chain, TRBV7-2 is recombined with TRBJ2-7; perhaps TRBD2 is the D gene, with 6 bases matching. The source material was peripheral blood. The sequence came from a human donor with active COVID-19. The donor label of this sample is uncertain. The sequenced DNA: TGTGCCAGCAGCTTAGGTGGGGGGACTCAGTACGAGCAGTACTTC. Protein translation: CASSLGGGTQYEQYF.